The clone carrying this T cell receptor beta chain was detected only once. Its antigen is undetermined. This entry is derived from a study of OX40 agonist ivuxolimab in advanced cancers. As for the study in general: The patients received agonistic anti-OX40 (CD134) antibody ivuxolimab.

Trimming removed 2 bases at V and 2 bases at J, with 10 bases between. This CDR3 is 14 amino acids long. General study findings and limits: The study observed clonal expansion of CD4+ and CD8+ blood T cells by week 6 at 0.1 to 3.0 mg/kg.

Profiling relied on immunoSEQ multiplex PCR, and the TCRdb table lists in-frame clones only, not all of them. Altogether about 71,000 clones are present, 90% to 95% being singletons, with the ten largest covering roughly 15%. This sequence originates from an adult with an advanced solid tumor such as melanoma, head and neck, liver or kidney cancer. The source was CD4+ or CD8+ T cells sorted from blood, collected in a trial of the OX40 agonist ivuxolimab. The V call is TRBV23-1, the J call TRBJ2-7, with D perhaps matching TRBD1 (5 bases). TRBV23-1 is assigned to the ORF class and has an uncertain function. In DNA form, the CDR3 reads TGCGCCAGCAGTCAAGTAGGGGCTACCTACGAGCAGTACTTC. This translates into CASSQVGATYEQYF.